This T cell receptor beta chain stems from a study of identical twins. Study observations and caveats: Abundant cord blood beta clonotypes carried fewer insertions; memory repertoires showed none.

MiXCR, run by TCRdb on the 5' RACE reads, gives a single entry per CDR3 protein. The sample yields some 500,000 distinct CDR3 sequences, 14% seen once. Note on this clonotype: Its matching antigen is unknown.

Germline V gives CDR1 DFQATT, CDR2 SNEGSKA (reference sequence). V lost 5 bases to trimming and J lost 9 bases; unmatched junction nucleotides: 14. CDR3 length: 15 residues. The same specimen was also included in a second study, on yellow fever vaccine responses in identical twins.

Sequenced sample: CD4+ T cells sorted from blood. The genes are TRBV20-1 and TRBJ2-3, with TRBD2 matching over 10 bases. The TCR was taken from a woman aged 18-29 years in good health. The CDR3 loop reads CSALWTSGFPLTQYF. The CDR3 DNA follows: TGCAGTGCTCTATGGACTAGCGGATTCCCTCTGACGCAGTATTTT.